These 21 T cell receptor beta chains share one sample of origin, sequenced in a study of OX40 agonist ivuxolimab in advanced cancers. Produced via immunoSEQ multiplex PCR; TCRdb's table is partial and in-frame only. The sample lists 25,000 to 35,000 clones; 75% to 90% were seen once. The starting material was CD4+ or CD8+ T cells sorted from blood, obtained in a trial of the OX40 agonist ivuxolimab. These receptors were obtained from an adult with an advanced solid tumor such as melanoma, head and neck, liver or kidney cancer.

The CDR3 bases are TGTGCCAGCAGCCCCGGGGCGAGCTCCTACGAGCAGTACTTC. Protein: CASSPGASSYEQYF. The rearrangement uses TRBV9 and TRBJ2-7; perhaps D is TRBD1 or TRBD2 (5 bases each). The CDR3 runs 14 residues. Germline V gene sequence: CDR1 SGDLS, CDR2 YYNGEE. V lost 4 bases, J lost 0 bases, and 11 bases lay in between. The full variable domain, with the rest looked up from reference TRBV9 and TRBJ2-7, is DSGVTQTPKHLITATGQRVTLRCSPRSGDLSVYWYQQSLDQGLQFLIQYYNGEERAKGNILERFSAQQFPDLHSELNLSSLELGDSALYFCASSPGASSYEQYFGPGTRLTVT.

The genes are TRBV11-2 and TRBJ2-3; 8 bases fit TRBD2. The J segment lost 3 bases and the V segment lost 2 bases, leaving 4 bases of the junction unmatched. The CDR3 is made up of 15 amino acids. The germline V gene has CDR1 SGHAT and CDR2 FQNNGV. The CDR3 region has the DNA TGTGCCAGCAGCTTAATCGGGGGGGCAACAGATACGCAGTATTTT. Translated: CASSLIGGATDTQYF.

The J gene is TRBJ2-3, the V gene TRBV6-1; unclear D gene. V lost 1 base to trimming and J lost 0 bases, with 14 bases between them. The germline V gene encodes CDR1 MNHNS and CDR2 SASEGT. CDR3 length equals 17 residues. The CDR3 bases are TGTGCCAGCAGTGAAGACCCCTGGGCTACTAGCACAGATACGCAGTATTTT. Amino acids: CASSEDPWATSTDTQYF.

The CDR3 loop reads CASGLVQGNNSPLHF. The CDR3 DNA reads TGTGCTAGTGGTTTGGTCCAGGGAAATAATTCACCCCTCCACTTT. This sequence joins TRBV12-5 and TRBJ1-6; possibly TRBD1 for D (5 bases). CDR1 is LGHNT, CDR2 FRNRAP, per germline. This CDR3 comprises 15 residues. Trimming left V 0 bases short and J 5 bases short, with 8 bases between.

This clone was counted between two and nine times. The rearrangement joins TRBV6-1 to TRBJ2-7; tentatively, D is TRBD1 (5 bases). CDR3 length equals 12 residues. The V end lost 5 bases, the J end lost 3 bases, and 8 bases lay between the germline ends. Germline V gene lookup returns CDR1 MNHNS and CDR2 SASEGT. Here the CDR3 reads CASSYTGYEQYF. DNA for the CDR3: TGTGCCAGCAGTTATACAGGCTACGAGCAGTACTTC.

V and J are TRBV30 and TRBJ2-5; D ambiguous. The J call may be mistaken, given a closer DNA end match to TRBJ2-7. This CDR3 is 12 amino acids long. Germline loops: CDR1 GTSNPN, CDR2 SVGIG (reference sequence). The CDR3 protein is CAWSVLRVEQYF. CDR3 nucleotides: TGTGCCTGGAGTGTACTCCGGGTCGAGCAGTACTTC.

The gene calls are TRBV6-1 and TRBJ2-1; no clear D. This CDR3 is built from 12 residues. Germline CDR1 and CDR2: MNHNS and SASEGT. V gave up 7 bases and J gave up 5 bases, with 9 bases separating them. The CDR3, as DNA: TGTGCCAGCAAGGCCGGTGACAATGAGCAGTTCTTC. The encoded protein is CASKAGDNEQFF.

The chain uses TRBV7-9 and TRBJ1-2; D uncertain. Germline V gives CDR1 SEHNR, CDR2 FQNEAQ (reference sequence). The germline V and J ends were trimmed by 8 bases and 0 bases, with 4 bases remaining between them. The CDR3 spans 11 residues. The CDR3 region has the DNA TGTGCCAGCGCGGCTAACTATGGCTACACCTTC. Its protein product is CASAANYGYTF. Combining the CDR3 with reference TRBV7-9 and TRBJ1-2 gives the whole variable domain DTGVSQNPRHKITKRGQNVTFRCDPISEHNRLYWYRQTLGQGPEFLTYFQNEAQLEKSRLLSDRFSAERPKGSFSTLEIQRTEQGDSAMYLCASAANYGYTFGSGTRLTVV.

The chain combines TRBV9 with TRBJ2-7; 7 positions match TRBD1. The CDR3 spans 14 residues. Germline V gene lookup returns CDR1 SGDLS and CDR2 YYNGEE. V gave up 3 bases and J gave up 2 bases; unmatched junction bases: 5. This CDR3 reads CASSARTGPYEQYF. CDR3 nucleotide sequence: TGTGCCAGCAGCGCAAGGACAGGCCCCTACGAGCAGTACTTC.

The rearrangement uses TRBV18 and TRBJ2-2; 7 bases are shared with TRBD1. Germline V gene data show CDR1 as KGHSH and CDR2 as LQKENI. The junction had 9 bases not matched to a gene; V was cut back by 7 bases and J by 4 bases. The CDR3 totals 15 residues. DNA for the CDR3: TGTGCCAGCTATCACGTTTCAGGGGGCACCGGGGAGCTGTTTTTT. The encoded protein is CASYHVSGGTGELFF. Looking up the rest from reference TRBV18 and TRBJ2-2 gives the full variable domain: NAGVMQNPRHLVRRRGQEARLRCSPMKGHSHVYWYRQLPEEGLKFMVYLQKENIIDESGMPKERFSAEFPKEGPSILRIQQVVRGDSAAYFCASYHVSGGTGELFFGEGSRLTVL.

CDR3 sequence reads: CASSLGAGGYNEQFF. The CDR3 coding sequence is TGTGCCAGCAGCTTGGGGGCAGGGGGCTACAATGAGCAGTTCTTC. The chain carries TRBV5-5 and TRBJ2-1, with 7 bases that match TRBD1. V trimming: 0 bases; J trimming: 3 bases; junction bases outside the gene matches: 3. CDR1 and CDR2 (germline): SGHKS, YYEKEE (reference sequence). The CDR3 covers 15 residues.

The V call is TRBV5-1, the J call TRBJ2-5; possibly TRBD1 or TRBD2 for D (5 bases each). Trimming removed 4 bases at V and 4 bases at J, with 11 bases between. Germline V gene data show CDR1 as SGHRS and CDR2 as YFSETQ. The CDR3 covers 13 residues. DNA for the CDR3: TGCGCCAGCAGCGGGGGACGGGGAGAGACCCAGTACTTC. Translated, it gives CASSGGRGETQYF.

Only one count was recorded for this clone. The V gene is TRBV7-6, the J gene TRBJ2-1, with TRBD1 identical over 11 bases. The CDR3 has 16 residues. Losses at the gene ends were 5 bases for V and 10 bases for J; bases not matched to a gene: 13. CDR1 and CDR2 from the germline V gene are SGHVS and FNYEAQ. CDR3 DNA sequence: TGTGCCAGCAGCCCCCTCGGACAGGGGGCCGGGAGGGAGCAGTTCTTC. Translating gives CASSPLGQGAGREQFF. The complete variable domain, with remaining parts taken from reference TRBV7-6 and TRBJ2-1, reads GAGVSQSPRYKVTKRGQDVALRCDPISGHVSLYWYRQALGQGPEFLTYFNYEAQQDKSGLPNDRFSAERPEGSISTLTIQRTEQRDSAMYRCASSPLGQGAGREQFFGPGTRLTVL.

This chain links TRBV6-5 with TRBJ2-5; 8 positions agree with TRBD2. The last part of the DNA fits TRBJ2-7 better; the J call may be wrong. The length of the CDR3 is 15 residues. CDR1 and CDR2 from the germline V gene are MNHEY and SVGAGI. The CDR3 nucleotides are TGTGCCAGCAGTTACGGCGGGGGGCCGGGGTACGAGCAGTACTTC. It yields the protein CASSYGGGPGYEQYF.

CDR3 region: CASSPLDRAKANYGYTF. As DNA, the CDR3 is TGTGCCAGCAGTCCGTTGGACAGGGCAAAAGCTAACTATGGCTACACCTTC. The chain recombines TRBV27 with TRBJ1-2; 8 bases match TRBD1. Germline-derived CDR1 and CDR2 are MNHEY and SMNVEV (reference sequence). The CDR3 totals 17 residues. Trimming at V came to 5 bases and at J to 0 bases, leaving 11 bases not matched to a gene.

The table lists this clone with a count of one. The chain carries TRBV7-9 and TRBJ1-1; D uncertain. There are 12 residues in the CDR3. Germline CDR1 and CDR2: SEHNR and FQNEAQ (reference sequence). The CDR3 region has the DNA TGTGCTGGGGAGCATTTGGACACTGAAGCTTTCTTT. Amino acids: CAGEHLDTEAFF.

CDR3 sequence reads: CAWSVGLAGYDQFF. The CDR3 nucleotides read TGTGCCTGGAGTGTAGGACTAGCGGGCTACGATCAGTTCTTC. The rearrangement uses TRBV30 and TRBJ2-1; 11 bases agree with TRBD2. Trimming took 0 bases from V and 13 from J; bases not matched to a gene: 8. CDR3 length: 14 residues. CDR1 GTSNPN and CDR2 SVGIG come from the germline V gene (reference sequence).

This clone showed up just a few times. J is TRBJ2-2 and V is TRBV27; possibly TRBD1 for D (5 bases). The CDR3 length is 12 residues. Germline values: CDR1 MNHEY, CDR2 SMNVEV (reference sequence). The CDR3 coding sequence is TGTGTGACAGCCGCGAACACCGGGGAGCTGTTTTTT. It yields the protein CVTAANTGELFF.

This chain joins TRBV12-5 and TRBJ1-2; the match to TRBD1 covers 7 bases. Germline V gives CDR1 LGHNT, CDR2 FRNRAP. Trimming took 5 bases from V and 8 from J; bases not matched to a gene: 8. The CDR3 consists of 13 residues. CDR3 nucleotides: TGTGCTAGTGGTGGACAGGTTGCCTTGGGCTACACCTTC. It is translated as CASGGQVALGYTF.

The J gene is TRBJ1-5, the V gene TRBV5-1, with TRBD1 matching over 8 bases. The V segment lost 0 bases and the J segment 1 base; nucleotides outside the gene matches: 0. The CDR3 is made up of 15 amino acids. The germline CDR1 and CDR2 sequences are SGHRS and YFSETQ. The CDR3 is CASSLGQGSNQPQHF. CDR3 in DNA: TGCGCCAGCAGCTTGGGACAGGGGAGCAATCAGCCCCAGCATTTT.

The chain has TRBV6-5 and TRBJ1-1; 9 nucleotides match TRBD1. The ends lost 6 bases at V and 8 bases at J; junction bases unmatched: 7. Per the germline V gene, CDR1 is MNHEY and CDR2 is SVGAGI. The CDR3 consists of 13 residues. The CDR3 reads CASRTTGTGEAFF. The CDR3 DNA reads as TGTGCCAGCAGAACCACCGGGACAGGGGAAGCTTTCTTT.